The clone carrying this T cell receptor (beta chain) was observed a few times. Its target is not known. This sample was included in a study of response to subunit inactivated influenza vaccine. Study-wide results and limits: Few additional T cells are recruited per seasonal influenza vaccination, authors suggested.

The length of the CDR3 is 15 residues. V dropped 7 bases and J dropped 7; count of bases not matched to a gene: 13. CDR1 and CDR2 (germline): MDHEN, SYDVKM. One entry per CDR3 protein, called by TCRdb with MiXCR from the RT-PCR reads. The table shows about 310,000 distinct CDR3 sequences, with around a fifth occurring only once. The rearrangement links TRBV28 to TRBJ1-5; 7 positions match TRBD1. Sequences were derived from PBMCs from blood, sampled less than 22 months after vaccination. The clonotype originates from a man aged 45 to 75 who received an inactivated influenza vaccine. CDR3 DNA sequence: TGTGCCAGCAACACCGGGACAGACCGAACCCAGCCCCAGCATTTT. Amino acid sequence: CASNTGTDRTQPQHF.